Listed here are 18 T cell receptor beta chains from one sample, sequenced in a study of neurological immune-mediated disorders. The sample's time point: technical triplicate 2. A single record per CDR3 protein comes from TCRdb applying MiXCR to the 5' RACE reads. The repertoire has about 31,000 distinct CDR3 sequences, 13% of them found once; the top ten carry 4% to 5.5%. Sample: CD4+ T cells from blood. The receptors stem from a female donor with HTLV-1-associated myelopathy (HAM/TSP).

This clonotype was seen ten or more times. The chain carries TRBV5-1 and TRBJ2-1, with D tentatively TRBD1 (5 bases). The CDR3 has 13 amino acids. From germline, CDR1 is SGHRS and CDR2 YFSETQ. V lost 3 bases, J lost 4 bases, and 8 bases lay in between. The CDR3, as DNA: TGCGCCAGCAGCTCCCGACAGTACAATGAGCAGTTCTTC. Translation gives CASSSRQYNEQFF.

This clonotype was counted many times. CDR3 DNA sequence: TGTGCCATCAGGGGGGGTAGCACAGATACGCAGTATTTT. It specifies CAIRGGSTDTQYF. The chain links TRBV10-3 to TRBJ2-3; possible D gene TRBD2, 6 bases. V lost 6 bases and J 0 bases, leaving 7 bases between the germline ends. This CDR3 spans 13 amino acids. Germline V CDR1 and CDR2: ENHRY, SYGVKD.

This clonotype was observed at least ten times. J is TRBJ1-1 and V is TRBV29-1; D is ambiguous. Trimming stripped 5 bases from V and 4 bases from J, with 8 bases between. The germline gives CDR1 SQVTM, CDR2 ANQGSEA. The CDR3 runs 11 residues. The CDR3 sequence is CSVLPGTEAFF. For the CDR3, the DNA is TGCAGCGTTCTCCCGGGCACTGAAGCTTTCTTT.

This clonotype was detected many times. The chain recombines TRBV6-6 with TRBJ1-1; D possibly corresponds to TRBD1 (5 bases). This CDR3 region has 15 residues. Trimming stripped 6 bases from V and 1 base from J, with 15 bases between. Germline V gene sequence: CDR1 MNHNY, CDR2 SVGAGI (reference sequence). The CDR3 bases are TGTGCCAGCAGGGGCCACCTGACAGAGAACACTGAAGCTTTCTTT. Translated, it gives CASRGHLTENTEAFF.

This clonotype was seen repeatedly, ten times or more. J is TRBJ1-5 and V is TRBV7-9, with D unresolved. Trimming shortened V by 1 base and J by 1 base, and 8 bases separated the two germline ends. Germline CDR1 is SEHNR and CDR2 is FQNEAQ (reference sequence). The CDR3 consists of 15 residues. The CDR3 loop reads CASSLGGLSNQPQHF. CDR3 DNA sequence: TGTGCCAGCAGCTTAGGGGGTTTGAGCAATCAGCCCCAGCATTTT.

This clonotype occurred many times. The CDR3 sequence: CASSPGQESYEQYF. The CDR3 nucleotides read TGTGCCAGCTCACCGGGACAGGAGTCCTACGAGCAGTACTTC. The rearrangement links TRBV18 to TRBJ2-7; 8 nucleotides align to TRBD1. The CDR3 extends over 14 amino acids. Trimming cost V 3 bases and J 1 base; bases outside gene matches: 2. Germline V lookup: CDR1 KGHSH, CDR2 LQKENI.

This clonotype was counted many times. The chain employs TRBV5-1 and TRBJ1-2; no clear D gene. Trimming pared 0 bases from V and 5 bases from J, leaving 8 bases between. The CDR3 loop spans 13 amino acids. Germline CDR1 and CDR2: SGHRS and YFSETQ. DNA of the CDR3: TGCGCCAGCAGCTTGGAGGCGGTTTATGGCTACACCTTC. This encodes CASSLEAVYGYTF.

In this sample, this clonotype turned up many times. Written as DNA, the CDR3 is TGTGCCAGCAGCGTAAGCCCTGGTGGGGGCGGGAAACTGTTTTTT. This gives the protein CASSVSPGGGGKLFF. V usage is TRBV9 and J usage is TRBJ1-4, with D possibly TRBD1 on 6 matching bases. The CDR3 length is 15 residues. Trimming took 1 base from V and 11 from J, leaving 18 bases between them. Per germline, CDR1 SGDLS and CDR2 YYNGEE. The full variable domain, completed using reference TRBV9 and TRBJ1-4, is DSGVTQTPKHLITATGQRVTLRCSPRSGDLSVYWYQQSLDQGLQFLIQYYNGEERAKGNILERFSAQQFPDLHSELNLSSLELGDSALYFCASSVSPGGGGKLFFGSGTQLSVL.

This clonotype was recorded many times. The chain uses TRBV7-9 and TRBJ2-5; 9 nucleotides match TRBD2. CDR1 is SEHNR, CDR2 FQNEAQ, per germline (reference sequence). Trimming took 7 bases from V and 0 from J; bases not matched to a gene: 9. CDR3 length: 16 amino acids. CDR3 nucleotide sequence: TGTGCCAGCACCCCAAGGACTAGCGCCAACCAAGAGACCCAGTACTTC. It is translated as CASTPRTSANQETQYF.

The CDR3 DNA reads as TGTTCCGGAAAACCTGCTAGCCGCATCAATGAGCAGTTCTTC. This encodes CSGKPASRINEQFF. The chain is built from TRBV28 and TRBJ2-1, with D maybe TRBD2 (5 bases). The CDR3 covers 14 residues. Germline values: CDR1 MDHEN, CDR2 SYDVKM.

This clonotype has a count of ten or more. The chain has TRBV4-3 and TRBJ2-5, with 9 bases aligning to TRBD2. This CDR3 is 21 amino acids long. The germline CDR1 and CDR2 sequences are LGHNA and YSLEER. V lost 0 bases and J lost 2; bases outside the gene matches: 19. CDR3 in DNA: TGCGCCAGCAGCCAAGAAGGGGTGTCAGCGGGGGGCGATAAAATACAAGAGACCCAGTACTTC. Translated, it gives CASSQEGVSAGGDKIQETQYF.

This clonotype was detected ten times or more. The CDR3 region has the DNA TGTGCCAGCAGCCAACCGGGACTAGCGGGCAGGAGTGAGCAGTTCTTC. It yields the protein CASSQPGLAGRSEQFF. The chain carries TRBV3-1 and TRBJ2-1; 12 bases are a match to TRBD2. Germline V lookup: CDR1 LGHDT, CDR2 YNNKEL (reference sequence). The CDR3 is 16 amino acids. The ends lost 2 bases at V and 9 bases at J; junction bases unmatched: 8.

This clonotype was observed many times. The CDR3 reads CASTRTGGSGANVLTF. The CDR3 nucleotides read TGTGCCAGCACCCGAACGGGTGGCTCTGGGGCCAACGTCCTGACTTTC. V and J are TRBV25-1 and TRBJ2-6; D ambiguous. From germline, CDR1 is MGHDK and CDR2 SYGVNS. The CDR3 runs to 16 residues. The V gene lost 7 bases and the J gene lost 0 bases, with 13 bases spanning the gap. Full variable domain (outside the CDR3, taken from reference TRBV25-1 and TRBJ2-6): EADIYQTPRYLVIGTGKKITLECSQTMGHDKMYWYQQDPGMELHLIHYSYGVNSTEKGDLSSESTVSRIRTEHFPLTLESARPSHTSQYLCASTRTGGSGANVLTFGAGSRLTVL.

This clonotype was observed at least ten times. The chain links TRBV6-2 or TRBV6-3 to TRBJ2-3; 13 nucleotides agree with TRBD2. V lost 5 bases and J lost 0; bases outside the gene matches: 5. Germline CDR1 MNHEY, CDR2 SVGEGT. The CDR3 has 17 residues. The CDR3 loop reads CASSPRLAGGSTDTQYF. The CDR3 DNA sequence: TGTGCCAGCAGTCCGCGACTAGCGGGGGGCAGCACAGATACGCAGTATTTT.

This clonotype came up many times. The chain is built from TRBV7-2 and TRBJ2-2; a weak D match, TRBD1 (5 bases). Per germline, CDR1 SGHTA and CDR2 FQGNSA. The CDR3 loop spans 13 amino acids. V dropped 5 bases and J dropped 4 bases, with 8 bases sitting between them. The CDR3 nucleotides are TGTGCCAGCAGCAGACAGTTCACCGGGGAGCTGTTTTTT. It yields the protein CASSRQFTGELFF.

This clonotype was observed at least ten times. V gene TRBV20-1 combines with J gene TRBJ2-7; possibly TRBD1 for D (5 bases). Germline CDR1 and CDR2: DFQATT and SNEGSKA (reference sequence). This CDR3 has 13 amino acids. The CDR3 spells CSALDILSYEQYF. The DNA for the CDR3 is TGCAGCGCACTGGACATTCTTTCCTACGAGCAGTACTTC.

This clonotype showed up just a few times. This chain links TRBV5-5 with TRBJ1-2; D is uncertain. V shed 3 bases and J shed 2 bases, with 14 bases lying between them. The CDR3 sequence is 15 residues long. Germline assignment: CDR1 SGHKS and CDR2 YYEKEE (reference sequence). The CDR3 here is CASSSSGLRNYGYTF. In DNA form, the CDR3 reads TGTGCCAGCAGCTCATCCGGGTTACGCAACTATGGCTACACCTTC.

This clonotype has a count of ten or more. The CDR3 protein is CASSLMGNLMNTEAFF. The CDR3 nucleotides read TGTGCCAGCAGTTTAATGGGGAATTTAATGAACACTGAAGCTTTCTTT. The genes are TRBV12-3 or TRBV12-4 and TRBJ1-1, with unresolved D. V was shortened by 2 bases and J by 0 bases, with 13 bases between the two germline ends. CDR3 length equals 16 residues.